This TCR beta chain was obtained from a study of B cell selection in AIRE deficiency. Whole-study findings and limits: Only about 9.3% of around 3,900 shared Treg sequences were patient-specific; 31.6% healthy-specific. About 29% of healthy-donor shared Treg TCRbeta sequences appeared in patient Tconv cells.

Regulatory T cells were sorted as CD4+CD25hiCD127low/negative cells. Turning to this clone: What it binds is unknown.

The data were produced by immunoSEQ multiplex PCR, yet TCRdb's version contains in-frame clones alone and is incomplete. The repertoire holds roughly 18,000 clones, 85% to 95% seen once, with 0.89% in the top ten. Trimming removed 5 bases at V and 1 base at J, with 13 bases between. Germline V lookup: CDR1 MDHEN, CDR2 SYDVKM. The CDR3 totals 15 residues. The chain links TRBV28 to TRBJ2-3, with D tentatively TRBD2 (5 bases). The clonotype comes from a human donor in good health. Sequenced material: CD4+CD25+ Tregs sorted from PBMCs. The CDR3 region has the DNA TGTGCCAGCAGTAGACACCTCGGGGGCACAGATACGCAGTATTTT. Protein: CASSRHLGGTDTQYF.